The clone carrying this T cell receptor (beta chain) was recorded a few times. Antigen unknown. The sample is drawn from a study of T cell responses to AZD1222 COVID-19 vaccine. Whole-study findings and limits: The study identified only six AZD1222 recipients as seropositive at baseline. Spike was spanned by vaccine-associated CD4 TCRs, which were dominant at 160-218 and 743-854.

Using immunoSEQ multiplex PCR, the repertoire was profiled, and TCRdb retains in-frame clones only, with some absent. This sample has more than 100,000 clones, with about 90% found just once. The receptor's source is an adult in good health. The specimen was peripheral blood, collected on day 0 of AZD1222 vaccination.

This CDR3 is CAWIVQGSTDTQYF. The CDR3 coding sequence is TGTGCCTGGATCGTACAAGGTAGCACAGATACGCAGTATTTT. The chain recombines TRBV30 with TRBJ2-3; no definite D call. The CDR3 sequence is 14 residues long. The ends were cut back, 4 bases at V and 0 bases at J, with 11 bases in the middle. The germline V gene has CDR1 GTSNPN and CDR2 SVGIG (reference sequence).